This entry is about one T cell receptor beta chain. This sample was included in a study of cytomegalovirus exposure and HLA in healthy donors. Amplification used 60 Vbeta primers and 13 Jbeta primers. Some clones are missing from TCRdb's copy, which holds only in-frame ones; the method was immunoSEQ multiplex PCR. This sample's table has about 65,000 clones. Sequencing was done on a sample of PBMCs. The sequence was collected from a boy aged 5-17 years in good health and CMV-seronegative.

The CDR3 nucleotides read TGTGCCAGTAGTCCAACATCAGGGGGCAATACGCAGTATTTT. Protein product: CASSPTSGGNTQYF. The chain links TRBV19 to TRBJ2-3; 8 bases map to TRBD1. Germline V gene sequence: CDR1 LNHDA, CDR2 SQIVND (reference sequence). The trim removed 5 bases at V and 7 bases at J, leaving 8 bases unmatched. The CDR3 sequence is 14 residues long.